Sequencing of this T cell receptor (beta chain) was carried out in a study of T cell responses to AZD1222 COVID-19 vaccine. The study's findings and limits: Donor demographics were predominantly white British with a female majority; clonal diversity may be underestimated. Along spike, vaccine-associated CD4 TCRs were found throughout, with dominance at 160-218 and 743-854. Baseline seropositivity characterized only six AZD1222 recipients. Of spike-specific TCRs, nearly half reportedly target regions left unmutated in variants.

The germline V gene has CDR1 SGHTA and CDR2 FQGTGA. The CDR3 has 15 amino acids. Trimming left V 1 base short and J 2 bases short, with 9 bases between. Concerning this clone itself: Its antigen is currently unknown.

Here immunoSEQ multiplex PCR was the method, and the copy in TCRdb shows in-frame clones only, minus some. Of more than 95,000 clones listed, over 75% were seen once; the top ten hold 20% to 25%. The source was peripheral blood, collected on day 0 of AZD1222 vaccination. The V call is TRBV7-3, the J call TRBJ1-3; possibly TRBD1 for D (5 bases). This receptor was obtained from an adult in good health. CDR3: CASSLIPGPGNTIYF. The CDR3 DNA follows: TGTGCCAGCAGCTTAATCCCGGGGCCTGGAAACACCATATATTTT. The complete variable domain, with remaining parts taken from reference TRBV7-3 and TRBJ1-3, reads GAGVSQTPSNKVTEKGKYVELRCDPISGHTALYWYRQSLGQGPEFLIYFQGTGAADDSGLPNDRFFAVRPEGSVSTLKIQRTERGDSAVYLCASSLIPGPGNTIYFGEGSWLTVV.